The 23 T cell receptor beta chains listed next were all sequenced from one sample in a study of blood T cells in healthy people across ages. Combining a sample-barcoded 5' primer with a J-beta primer mix, a second PCR ran for 7 to 11 cycles. TCRdb redid the calling of the 5' RACE reads with MiXCR, one entry per CDR3 protein. In the table there are 1.6 million or so distinct CDR3 sequences, almost 35% of which are singletons. Sequenced: blood. The receptors were sampled from a woman in her twenties or thirties in good health.

With respect to this clonotype: A much larger clone lies a single base off, so this may be a read error. DNA for the CDR3: TGTGCCAGCAAGGCTGGCGGATCCTACGAGCAGTACTTC. It specifies CASKAGGSYEQYF. The chain employs TRBV12-3 or TRBV12-4 and TRBJ2-7; unclear D gene. V dropped 7 bases and J dropped 1 base, with 11 bases sitting between them. This CDR3 is 13 amino acids long.

In this sample, this clonotype turned up a few times. The chain links TRBV11-1 to TRBJ2-7; TRBD2 aligns across 8 bases. Trimming cost V 5 bases and J 0 bases; bases outside gene matches: 9. Germline assignment: CDR1 SGHAT and CDR2 FQDESV (reference sequence). The CDR3 length is 16 residues. The CDR3 loop reads CASSNRVGGASYEQYF. Here the CDR3 DNA reads TGTGCCAGCAGCAACCGGGTCGGGGGGGCCTCCTACGAGCAGTACTTC.

This clonotype has more than one count but fewer than ten. The CDR3 sequence is CSLRGAPYNEQYF. The CDR3, as DNA: TGCAGCCTAAGAGGGGCACCCTACAATGAGCAGTACTTC. The chain carries TRBV29-1 and TRBJ2-1; perhaps D is TRBD1 or TRBD2 (5 bases each). The last part of the DNA fits TRBJ2-7 better; the J call may be wrong. Germline V lookup: CDR1 SQVTM, CDR2 ANQGSEA. The CDR3 is 13 amino acids.

The rearrangement joins TRBV5-1 to TRBJ2-5; D is perhaps TRBD1 (6 bases). Germline CDR1 SGHRS, CDR2 YFSETQ. With 0 bases removed from V and 4 bases from J, the gap between germline ends came to 13 bases. The CDR3 length is 15 residues. The chain's CDR3 is CASSLGGRDIETQYF. The DNA of the CDR3 is TGCGCCAGCAGCTTGGGCGGACGGGACATAGAGACCCAGTACTTC.

This clonotype was found many times. This rearrangement joins TRBV7-9 to TRBJ2-7, with 10 bases aligning to TRBD2. The CDR3 runs 15 residues. J was trimmed by 3 bases and V by 4 bases; bases with no gene match: 6. Per germline, CDR1 SEHNR and CDR2 FQNEAQ (reference sequence). The chain's CDR3 is CASSSSGRAFYEQYF. The CDR3 nucleotides are TGTGCCAGCAGCTCCAGCGGGAGGGCCTTCTACGAGCAGTACTTC.

The V gene is TRBV20-1, the J gene TRBJ1-1, with 8 bases fitting TRBD1. Germline V lookup: CDR1 DFQATT, CDR2 SNEGSKA (reference sequence). The V and J ends lost 2 bases and 10 bases, in that order; junction bases with no gene match: 9. The CDR3 is made up of 13 amino acids. The DNA of the CDR3 is TGCAGTGCTAGAATCCCAGGACAGGGTCGAGCTTTCTTT. Its translation is CSARIPGQGRAFF.

A few counts support this clonotype. J is TRBJ2-5 and V is TRBV7-8; a weak D match, TRBD2 (5 bases). The CDR3 consists of 13 residues. Trimming removed 5 bases at V and 9 bases at J, with 16 bases between. CDR1 is SGHVS and CDR2 is FQNEAQ in the germline V gene. The CDR3: CASSPRTAEAQYF. The CDR3, as DNA: TGTGCCAGCAGCCCCCGGACGGCGGAGGCCCAGTACTTC.

This clonotype was counted a few times. This rearrangement joins TRBV7-9 to TRBJ2-7, with D perhaps TRBD1 or TRBD2 (5 bases each). The CDR3 covers 15 residues. Trimming cost V 5 bases and J 0 bases, with 14 bases left between them. Germline V CDR1 and CDR2: SEHNR, FQNEAQ (reference sequence). DNA for the CDR3: TGTGCCAGCAGCCCCAGGGACGGACCCTCCTACGAGCAGTACTTC. Translated: CASSPRDGPSYEQYF. The complete variable domain, with remaining parts taken from reference TRBV7-9 and TRBJ2-7, reads DTGVSQNPRHKITKRGQNVTFRCDPISEHNRLYWYRQTLGQGPEFLTYFQNEAQLEKSRLLSDRFSAERPKGSFSTLEIQRTEQGDSAMYLCASSPRDGPSYEQYFGPGTRLTVT.

This chain joins TRBV20-1 and TRBJ2-1, with D perhaps TRBD1 (5 bases). The CDR3 is 12 amino acids. CDR1 DFQATT and CDR2 SNEGSKA come from the germline V gene (reference sequence). CDR3 in amino acids: CISVKGSNEQFF. For the CDR3, the DNA is TGCATCAGCGTCAAGGGGTCCAATGAGCAGTTCTTC.

In this sample, this clonotype turned up a few times. The rearrangement joins TRBV5-6 to TRBJ1-1, with D possibly being TRBD1 (6 bases). Between the trimmed V and J ends, which lost 4 bases and 2 bases, there was a span of 12 bases. The CDR3 has 14 amino acids. Germline V CDR1 and CDR2: SGHDT, YYEEEE. The CDR3 spells CASSRTAGNTEAFF. CDR3 nucleotides: TGTGCCAGCAGCAGGACAGCCGGTAACACTGAAGCTTTCTTT.

This clonotype was detected only a few times. V gene TRBV9 combines with J gene TRBJ2-5, with D tentatively TRBD1 or TRBD2 (5 bases each). The DNA end is more similar to TRBJ2-7, so the J call may be wrong. The length of the CDR3 is 14 residues. CDR1 and CDR2 from the germline V gene are SGDLS and YYNGEE. CDR3 sequence (DNA): TGTGCCAGCAGTCCCGGGACGGTAGACCACGAGCAGTACTTC. This gives the protein CASSPGTVDHEQYF.

This clonotype has just a few counts. The chain employs TRBV7-4 and TRBJ2-1, with 8 bases fitting TRBD2. After removal of 6 bases from V and 9 bases from J, the junction contained 13 bases not matched to a gene. The CDR3 loop spans 15 amino acids. Germline CDR1 reads SGHVT; CDR2 reads SQSDAQ. CDR3 amino acids: CASSFGVAGIGEQFF. The CDR3 DNA reads TGTGCCAGCAGTTTCGGAGTAGCGGGAATCGGTGAGCAGTTCTTC.

On this clonotype itself: Because the CDR3's place on the DNA is in doubt, the DNA is left out and the CDR3 is given as listed by TCRdb. The chain's CDR3 is CASSFYICSARGSLNAEAFF. This chain connects TRBV7-9 to TRBJ1-1. The germline V gene encodes CDR1 SEHNR and CDR2 FQNEAQ (reference sequence). With termini counted, the CDR3 has 20 amino acids.

This clonotype showed up just a few times. The V and J genes are TRBV3-1 and TRBJ2-3, with 7 bases that match TRBD2. Germline V gives CDR1 LGHDT, CDR2 YNNKEL (reference sequence). Unmatched junction bases numbered 7, after V lost 4 bases and J lost 0 bases. This CDR3 has 16 residues. The CDR3 nucleotides read TGTGCCAGCAGCCCCGGGCGGGGGAGAAGCACAGATACGCAGTATTTT. Translated: CASSPGRGRSTDTQYF.

This clonotype has more than one count but fewer than ten. The chain uses TRBV27 and TRBJ2-7; TRBD2 matches 10 bases. The junction had 12 bases not matched to a gene; V was cut back by 5 bases and J by 5 bases. Per germline, CDR1 MNHEY and CDR2 SMNVEV (reference sequence). The CDR3 consists of 16 residues. CDR3 sequence reads: CASSPLSSGSLHEQYF. CDR3 sequence (DNA): TGTGCCAGCAGTCCCTTATCTAGCGGGAGCCTCCACGAGCAGTACTTC.

The chain is built from TRBV11-2 and TRBJ2-5; 11 positions agree with TRBD1. CDR1 SGHAT and CDR2 FQNNGV come from the germline V gene. The CDR3 length is 17 residues. Trimming cost V 1 base and J 5 bases; bases outside gene matches: 9. In DNA, the CDR3 is TGTGCCAGCAGCTTAGGGACAGGGGGCGAAAGGGGGGAGACCCAGTACTTC. It yields the protein CASSLGTGGERGETQYF.

There are a few counts of this clonotype. The rearrangement joins TRBV29-1 to TRBJ2-7; D is uncertain. The CDR3 loop spans 11 amino acids. Germline-derived CDR1 and CDR2 are SQVTM and ANQGSEA. The V end was cut by 4 bases, the J end by 5 bases, with 9 bases between. The CDR3 is CSVALMDEQYF. CDR3 coding DNA: TGCAGCGTTGCTCTCATGGACGAGCAGTACTTC.

The gene calls are TRBV4-2 and TRBJ2-7; perhaps TRBD2 as D (6 bases). Germline CDR1 reads LGHNA; CDR2 reads YNFKEQ. The V and J ends lost 0 bases and 6 bases respectively, with 15 bases between them. The CDR3 runs to 15 residues. The CDR3 DNA reads TGTGCCAGCAGCCAAGACCCCCCGGGAGACAGCGAGCAGTACTTC. It encodes CASSQDPPGDSEQYF.

This sequence joins TRBV14 and TRBJ2-1; D may be TRBD2 (6 bases). V was trimmed by 1 base and J by 3 bases, leaving 10 bases between them. The CDR3 loop spans 15 amino acids. CDR1 and CDR2 (germline): SGHDN, FVKESK. The CDR3 nucleotides read TGTGCCAGCAGCCAAGGGCGGGGCAACTACAATGAGCAGTTCTTC. Protein product: CASSQGRGNYNEQFF.

This clonotype occurred a few times. The chain couples TRBV7-9 to TRBJ1-3, with no clear D. Trimming shortened V by 10 bases and J by 0 bases, and 19 bases separated the two germline ends. Looked up from germline, CDR1 is SEHNR and CDR2 is FQNEAQ (reference sequence). CDR3 size: 16 residues. For the CDR3, the DNA is TGTGCCATCCCCCACCCACTCGTTAGCTCTGGAAACACCATATATTTT. Translation gives CAIPHPLVSSGNTIYF.

The V gene is TRBV28, the J gene TRBJ2-1; possible D gene TRBD2, 6 bases. This CDR3 is built from 15 residues. The V gene's germline CDR1 is MDHEN and CDR2 SYDVKM. V lost 2 bases to trimming and J lost 6 bases, with 14 bases between them. The CDR3 nucleotides read TGTGCCAGCAGTTTAGGGACTCTTAGGGGCAATGAGCAGTTCTTC. This codes for CASSLGTLRGNEQFF.

About this clonotype itself: The junction and the germline gene differ at one end; a read error may be behind it. The rearrangement uses TRBV28 and TRBJ2-7, with 8 bases lining up with TRBD1. The CDR3 is 13 residues long. Per the germline V gene, CDR1 is MDHEN and CDR2 is SYDVKM. This CDR3 is CAGSLSGGEEQYF. The DNA of the CDR3 is TGTGCCGGCAGTTTGTCAGGGGGCGAGGAGCAGTACTTC.

The chain carries TRBV7-3 and TRBJ2-1, with TRBD2 matching 10 bases. Germline lookup yields CDR1 SGHTA and CDR2 FQGTGA. The CDR3 spans 18 residues. The J segment lost 6 bases and the V segment lost 2 bases, leaving 13 bases of the junction unmatched. The CDR3 sequence: CASSLVPLAGVGSNEQFF. CDR3 in DNA: TGTGCCAGCAGCTTAGTCCCCCTAGCGGGAGTAGGAAGCAATGAGCAGTTCTTC.